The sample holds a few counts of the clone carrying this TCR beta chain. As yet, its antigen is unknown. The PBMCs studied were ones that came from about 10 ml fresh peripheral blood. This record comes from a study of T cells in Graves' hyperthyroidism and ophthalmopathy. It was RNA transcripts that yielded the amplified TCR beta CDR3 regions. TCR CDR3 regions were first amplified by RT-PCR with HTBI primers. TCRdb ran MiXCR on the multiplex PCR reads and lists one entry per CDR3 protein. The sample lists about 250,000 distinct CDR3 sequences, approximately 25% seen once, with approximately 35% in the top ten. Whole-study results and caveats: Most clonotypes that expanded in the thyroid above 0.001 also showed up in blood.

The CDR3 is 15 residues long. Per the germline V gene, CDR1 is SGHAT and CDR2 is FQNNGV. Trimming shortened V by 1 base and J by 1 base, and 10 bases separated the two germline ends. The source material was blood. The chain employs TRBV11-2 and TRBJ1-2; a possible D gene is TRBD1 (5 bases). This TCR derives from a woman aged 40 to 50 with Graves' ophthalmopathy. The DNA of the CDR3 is TGTGCCAGCAGCTTAGGTGGGACGGTTAACTATGGCTACACCTTC. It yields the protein CASSLGGTVNYGYTF.